This entry lists 14 T cell receptor beta chains sequenced from one sample in a study of T-cell memory formation after mild COVID-19. Using its own MiXCR run on the 5' RACE reads, TCRdb lists one record per CDR3 protein. The sample lists 350,000 to 550,000 distinct CDR3 sequences; about 20% were seen once. Sequenced material: PBMCs or a T cell subset sorted from them (not recorded which). These receptors came from a man between 18 and 35 years old who had mild COVID-19 (a few samples of this study predate the infection). Cell type and time point are not known.

This rearrangement joins TRBV14 to TRBJ1-1; 8 bases fit TRBD1. V shed 2 bases and J 11 bases; nucleotides not matched to a gene: 4. The germline CDR1 and CDR2 sequences are SGHDN and FVKESK. The CDR3 sequence is 12 residues long. In DNA, the CDR3 is TGTGCCAGCAGCCAAAGGACAGGGCGCGCTTTCTTT. This sequence encodes CASSQRTGRAFF.

This clonotype occurred a few times. The J gene is TRBJ2-7, the V gene TRBV5-4; D is perhaps TRBD1 (6 bases). Germline V gives CDR1 SGHNT, CDR2 YYREEE (reference sequence). V lost 1 base and J lost 0, with 11 bases in between. The length of the CDR3 is 15 residues. The CDR3 region is CASSLWGTPSYEQYV. The DNA of the CDR3 is TGTGCCAGCAGCTTGTGGGGGACACCCTCCTACGAGCAGTACGTC.

This clonotype showed up just a few times. V is TRBV28 and J is TRBJ1-6; weak D call: TRBD1 (5 bases). Trimming stripped 0 bases from V and 10 bases from J, with 10 bases between. The CDR3 loop spans 14 amino acids. CDR1 is MDHEN, CDR2 SYDVKM, per germline. The CDR3 DNA reads as TGTGCCAGCAGTTTATGGGAAGGACACTCACCCCTCCACTTT. Its protein is CASSLWEGHSPLHF. Using reference TRBV28 and TRBJ1-6 for the parts outside the CDR3, the full variable domain is DVKVTQSSRYLVKRTGEKVFLECVQDMDHENMFWYRQDPGLGLRLIYFSYDVKMKEKGDIPEGYSVSREKKERFSLILESASTNQTSMYLCASSLWEGHSPLHFGNGTRLTVT.

This clonotype occurred a few times. The chain uses TRBV5-1 and TRBJ2-5, with 9 bases that match TRBD2. Germline-derived CDR1 and CDR2 are SGHRS and YFSETQ. V lost 6 bases and J lost 1; bases outside the gene matches: 10. The CDR3 totals 16 residues. The CDR3 sequence: CASTLNSGGVQETQYF. The CDR3 DNA reads as TGCGCCAGCACGTTGAATAGCGGGGGAGTCCAAGAGACCCAGTACTTC. Combining the CDR3 with reference TRBV5-1 and TRBJ2-5 gives the whole variable domain KAGVTQTPRYLIKTRGQQVTLSCSPISGHRSVSWYQQTPGQGLQFLFEYFSETQRNKGNFPGRFSGRQFSNSRSEMNVSTLELGDSALYLCASTLNSGGVQETQYFGPGTRLLVL.

This clonotype came up a few times. The V call is TRBV20-1, the J call TRBJ1-5; the match to TRBD1 covers 7 bases. Germline loops: CDR1 DFQATT, CDR2 SNEGSKA (reference sequence). The CDR3 contains 14 residues. V was pared by 2 bases and J by 4 bases, with 5 bases of the junction left unmatched. In DNA, the CDR3 is TGCAGTGCTAGACGGGACAGACTAAATCAGCCCCAGCATTTT. Protein product: CSARRDRLNQPQHF.

This clonotype was seen repeatedly, ten times or more. V usage is TRBV24-1 and J usage is TRBJ2-3, with TRBD1 matching 7 bases. V trimming: 7 bases; J trimming: 5 bases; junction bases outside the gene matches: 2. Germline loops: CDR1 KGHDR, CDR2 SFDVKD. The CDR3 is 12 residues long. CDR3 sequence (DNA): TGTGCCACCAGAGGGGGCGGAGATACGCAGTATTTT. This encodes CATRGGGDTQYF.

V gene TRBV6-2 or TRBV6-3 combines with J gene TRBJ2-7, with D possibly matching TRBD2 (7 bases). The CDR3 runs to 15 residues. CDR1 is MNHEY and CDR2 is SVGEGT in the germline V gene. Trimming removed 2 bases at V and 1 base at J, with 12 bases between. The CDR3 spells CASSYAGARSYEQYF. Written as DNA, the CDR3 is TGTGCCAGCAGTTACGCGGGGGCGCGGTCCTACGAGCAGTACTTC.

The V call is TRBV20-1, the J call TRBJ2-1, with D tentatively TRBD1 (7 bases). The CDR3 is 15 amino acids. Germline V CDR1 and CDR2: DFQATT, SNEGSKA (reference sequence). Trimming took 5 bases from V and 4 from J, leaving 18 bases between them. The CDR3 is CSAQSGAGGYNEQFF. The CDR3 DNA reads TGCAGTGCTCAGTCGGGGGCAGGGGGGTACAATGAGCAGTTCTTC.

The chain recombines TRBV11-2 with TRBJ2-2; tentatively, D is TRBD1 (5 bases). The V gene's germline CDR1 is SGHAT and CDR2 FQNNGV. CDR3 length equals 14 residues. V shed 0 bases and J shed 6 bases, with 8 bases lying between them. The CDR3 DNA follows: TGTGCCAGCAGCTTAGATGGGGCGCCCGGGGAGCTGTTTTTT. Encoded protein: CASSLDGAPGELFF.

This clonotype came up a few times. This chain links TRBV25-1 with TRBJ2-1; 9 bases are shared with TRBD2. V gave up 8 bases and J gave up 3 bases; unmatched junction bases: 5. In germline, CDR1 is MGHDK, CDR2 SYGVNS. The CDR3 has 14 amino acids. The CDR3 DNA is TGTGCCAGCCCCACAGCGGGGGGCTACAATGAGCAGTTCTTC. This gives the protein CASPTAGGYNEQFF.

This clonotype has only a few counts. The chain has TRBV5-6 and TRBJ1-5; D is uncertain. V lost 1 base and J lost 4, with 9 bases in between. Germline-derived CDR1 and CDR2 are SGHDT and YYEEEE. This CDR3 has 14 amino acids. The CDR3 region has the DNA TGTGCCAGCAGCTTGTATTGGGAGAATCAGCCCCAGCATTTT. Translating gives CASSLYWENQPQHF.

Concerning this clonotype: A read error may account for a junction end that differs from germline. This rearrangement joins TRBV6-5 to TRBJ2-7; the D gene could be TRBD1 or TRBD2 (6 bases each). The CDR3 is made up of 13 amino acids. CDR1 is MNHEY, CDR2 SVGAGI, per germline. CDR3: CASSYQFGGGRHF. DNA for the CDR3: TGTGCCAGCAGTTATCAGTTCGGGGGCGGCCGACACTTC.

The rearrangement links TRBV20-1 to TRBJ1-4, with D perhaps matching TRBD1 (6 bases). Germline values: CDR1 DFQATT, CDR2 SNEGSKA (reference sequence). This CDR3 region has 16 residues. Trimming pared 1 base from V and 10 bases from J, leaving 22 bases between. As DNA, the CDR3 is TGCAGTGCTAGAGGTGACGAGGGGGGTGTTGGTGGAAAACTGTTTTTT. This sequence encodes CSARGDEGGVGGKLFF.

This clonotype was detected only a few times. The chain has TRBV20-1 and TRBJ1-6; D unresolved. Germline lookup yields CDR1 DFQATT and CDR2 SNEGSKA (reference sequence). The CDR3 totals 11 residues. The V and J ends lost 5 bases and 9 bases respectively, with 8 bases between them. The CDR3 region has the DNA TGCAGTGCTGGGCCAGGTTCACCCCTCCACTTT. It codes for CSAGPGSPLHF.